This record covers a single TCR beta chain. The read finishes 3 residues shy of the CDR3 end, and the germline J gene is used to complete it. Different DNA sequences within this sample yield the same CDR3. The protocol was immunoSEQ multiplex PCR, while the TCRdb copy is restricted to in-frame clones and leaves out a portion. The sample data list tens of thousands of clones. These data come from a study of T cells in women clearing cervical HPV infection. Germline lookup yields CDR1 SNHLY and CDR2 FYNNEI. V was clipped by 4 bases and J by 5 bases, with 5 bases between them. The CDR3 is 11 residues long.

The rearrangement joins TRBV2 to TRBJ2-5; D not resolved. This sequence was found in a woman between 18 and 70 years old with a cervical HPV16 infection that either progressed to CIN3+ or cleared (not recorded which). The specimen was blood buffy coat. CDR3 bases read: TGTGCCAGCAGTGTGAGGGAGACC. Translated: CASSVRET. The entire CDR3 reads CASSVRETQYF.